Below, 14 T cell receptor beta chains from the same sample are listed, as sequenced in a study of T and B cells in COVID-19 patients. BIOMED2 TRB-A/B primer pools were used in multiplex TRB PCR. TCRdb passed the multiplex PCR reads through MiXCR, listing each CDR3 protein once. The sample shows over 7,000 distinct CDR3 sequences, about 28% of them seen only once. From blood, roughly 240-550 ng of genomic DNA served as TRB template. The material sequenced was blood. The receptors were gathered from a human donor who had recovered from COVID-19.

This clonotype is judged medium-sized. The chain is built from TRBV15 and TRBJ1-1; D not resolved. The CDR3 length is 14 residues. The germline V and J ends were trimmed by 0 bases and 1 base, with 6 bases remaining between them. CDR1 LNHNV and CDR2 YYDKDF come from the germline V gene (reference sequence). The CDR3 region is CATSRERQNTEAFF. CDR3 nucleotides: TGTGCCACCAGCAGAGAAAGGCAGAACACTGAAGCTTTCTTT. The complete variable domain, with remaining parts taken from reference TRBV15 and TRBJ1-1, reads DAMVIQNPRYQVTQFGKPVTLSCSQTLNHNVMYWYQQKSSQAPKLLFHYYDKDFNNEADTPDNFQSRRPNTSFCFLDIRSPGLGDTAMYLCATSRERQNTEAFFGQGTRLTVV.

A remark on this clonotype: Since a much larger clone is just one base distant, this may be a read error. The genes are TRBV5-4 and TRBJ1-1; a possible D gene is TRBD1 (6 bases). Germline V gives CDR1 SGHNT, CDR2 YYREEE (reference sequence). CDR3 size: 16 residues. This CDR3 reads CARSWVDRYMNTEAFF. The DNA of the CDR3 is TGTGCCAGAAGCTGGGTGGACAGATACATGAACACTGAAGCTTTCTTT.

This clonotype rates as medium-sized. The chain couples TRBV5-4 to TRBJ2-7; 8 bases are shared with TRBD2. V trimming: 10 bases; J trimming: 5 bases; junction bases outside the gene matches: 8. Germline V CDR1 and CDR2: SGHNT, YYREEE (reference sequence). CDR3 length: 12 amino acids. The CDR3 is CALGRGVNEQYF. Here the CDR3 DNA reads TGTGCCCTAGGGCGGGGGGTAAACGAGCAGTACTTC.

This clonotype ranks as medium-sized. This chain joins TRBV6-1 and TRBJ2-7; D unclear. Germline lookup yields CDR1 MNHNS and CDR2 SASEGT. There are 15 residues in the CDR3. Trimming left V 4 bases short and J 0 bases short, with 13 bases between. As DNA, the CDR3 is TGTGCCAGCAGTGTGTGGCCGCTAAGCTCCTACGAGCAGTACGTC. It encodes CASSVWPLSSYEQYV.

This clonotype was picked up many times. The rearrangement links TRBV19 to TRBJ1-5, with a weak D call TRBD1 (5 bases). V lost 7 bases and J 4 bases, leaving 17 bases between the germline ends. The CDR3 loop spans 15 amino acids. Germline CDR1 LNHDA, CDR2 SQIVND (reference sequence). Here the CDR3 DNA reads TGTGCCAGTAATACGGGACCCGGGAAAAATCAGCCCCAGCATTTT. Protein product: CASNTGPGKNQPQHF.

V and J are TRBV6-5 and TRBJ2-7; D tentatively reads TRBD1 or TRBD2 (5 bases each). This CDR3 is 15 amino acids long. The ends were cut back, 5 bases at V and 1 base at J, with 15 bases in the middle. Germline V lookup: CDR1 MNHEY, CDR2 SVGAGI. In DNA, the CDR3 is TGTGCCAGCAGTGGTACCGGGACGTTATCCTACGAGCAGTACTTC. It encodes CASSGTGTLSYEQYF.

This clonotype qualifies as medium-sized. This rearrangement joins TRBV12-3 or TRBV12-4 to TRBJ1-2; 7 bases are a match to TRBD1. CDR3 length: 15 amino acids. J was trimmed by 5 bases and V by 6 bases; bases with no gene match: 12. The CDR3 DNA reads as TGTGCCAGCAGGCCGACGGGGGGCAGGGGGTATGGCTACACCTTC. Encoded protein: CASRPTGGRGYGYTF.

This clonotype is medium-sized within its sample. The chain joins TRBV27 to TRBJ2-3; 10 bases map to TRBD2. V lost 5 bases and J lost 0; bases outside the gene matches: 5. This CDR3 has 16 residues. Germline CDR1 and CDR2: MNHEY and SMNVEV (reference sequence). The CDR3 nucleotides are TGTGCCAGCAGTCCTCTAGCGGGGGCTAGCACAGATACGCAGTATTTT. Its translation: CASSPLAGASTDTQYF.

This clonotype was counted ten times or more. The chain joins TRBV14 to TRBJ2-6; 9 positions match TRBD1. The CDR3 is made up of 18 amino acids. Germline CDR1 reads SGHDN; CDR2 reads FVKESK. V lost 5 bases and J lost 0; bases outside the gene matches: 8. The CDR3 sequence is CASSYRDRALSGANVLTF. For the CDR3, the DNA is TGTGCCAGCAGCTACCGGGACAGGGCCCTCTCTGGGGCCAACGTCCTGACTTTC.

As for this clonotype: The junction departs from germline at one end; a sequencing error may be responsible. The CDR3 nucleotides read TGCGCCAGCAGCTTGGCCAACAGACGACAAGAGACCCAGTACTTC. As protein: CASSLANRRQETQYF. The rearrangement links TRBV5-6 to TRBJ2-5; D is ambiguous. The germline V gene has CDR1 SGHDT and CDR2 YYEEEE. This CDR3 comprises 15 residues.

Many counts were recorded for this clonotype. In DNA, the CDR3 is TGTGCCAGCAGCTTAGGCAGGGCCACTGAAGCTTTCTTT. Its translation is CASSLGRATEAFF. This sequence joins TRBV7-6 and TRBJ1-1, with D maybe TRBD1 (5 bases). This CDR3 spans 13 amino acids. With 1 base removed from V and 4 bases from J, the gap between germline ends came to 7 bases. Germline loops: CDR1 SGHVS, CDR2 FNYEAQ.

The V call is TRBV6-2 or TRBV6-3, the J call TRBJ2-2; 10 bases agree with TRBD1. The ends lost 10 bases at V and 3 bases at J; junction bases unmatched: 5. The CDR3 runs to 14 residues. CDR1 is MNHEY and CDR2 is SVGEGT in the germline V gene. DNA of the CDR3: TGTGCCACCTCCGGGACAGGGGACACCGGGGAGCTGTTTTTT. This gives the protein CATSGTGDTGELFF.

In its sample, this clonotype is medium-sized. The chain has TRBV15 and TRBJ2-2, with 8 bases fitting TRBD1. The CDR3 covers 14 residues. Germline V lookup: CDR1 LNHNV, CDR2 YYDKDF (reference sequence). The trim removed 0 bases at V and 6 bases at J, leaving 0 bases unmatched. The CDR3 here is CATSRDRGPGELFF. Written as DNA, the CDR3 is TGTGCCACCAGCAGAGACAGGGGGCCCGGGGAGCTGTTTTTT. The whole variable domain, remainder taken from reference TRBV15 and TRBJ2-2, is DAMVIQNPRYQVTQFGKPVTLSCSQTLNHNVMYWYQQKSSQAPKLLFHYYDKDFNNEADTPDNFQSRRPNTSFCFLDIRSPGLGDTAMYLCATSRDRGPGELFFGEGSRLTVL.

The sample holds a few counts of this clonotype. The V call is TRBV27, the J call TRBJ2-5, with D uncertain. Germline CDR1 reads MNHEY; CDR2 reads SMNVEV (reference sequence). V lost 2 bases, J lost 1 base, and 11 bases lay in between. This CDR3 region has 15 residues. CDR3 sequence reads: CASSLTTTPQETQYF. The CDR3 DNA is TGTGCCAGCAGTTTAACGACCACACCCCAAGAGACCCAGTACTTC.